This paragraph covers one T cell receptor (beta chain) sequence. The target antigen is unknown. The sample belongs to a study of cytomegalovirus exposure and HLA in healthy donors. Study-wide background: There were about 85 million unique TCRs (from HLA-typed donors) in an early data release.

PCR used 60 Vbeta primers and 13 Jbeta primers. Sequenced by immunoSEQ multiplex PCR; TCRdb stores in-frame clones only, minus some. The repertoire includes about 130,000 clones, roughly 84% of them detected once, and 2.5% to 3% sits in the top ten. Germline V gene lookup returns CDR1 SGHRS and CDR2 YFSETQ. The CDR3 runs to 16 residues. V trimming: 4 bases; J trimming: 1 base; junction bases outside the gene matches: 8. Study-wide results and limits: Further analysis was carried out later, and it showed several of the most significant clusters appearing linked to common viral pathogens. Reportedly, a later analysis found an Asian-associated ancestry cluster had fewer N-insertions than the roughly 700-donor mean.

Healthy donors of bone marrow made up the group. Input material: PBMCs. J is TRBJ1-1 and V is TRBV5-1, with 9 bases aligning to TRBD1. This sequence originates from a woman aged 18-30 years in good health and CMV-seropositive. The chain's CDR3 is CASSQDGTGKNTEAFF. The CDR3 coding sequence is TGCGCCAGCAGCCAAGACGGGACAGGGAAGAACACTGAAGCTTTCTTT.